Here is one T cell receptor beta chain with its context. Its antigen is not yet known. Base qualities are missing; no much larger clone stands one base away. At the junction V is shortened by 3 bases and J by 8 bases, with 19 bases in between. The CDR3 has 15 amino acids, counting the end cysteine and phenylalanine. Here the CDR3 DNA is all that survives: 45 bases in frame from base 1. Per the germline V gene, SGHAT is the CDR1 and FQNNGV is the CDR2. This entry comes from a study of cytomegalovirus exposure and HLA in healthy donors (dated by TCRdb to between 2016 and 2019). About the investigation overall: An earlier analysis of roughly 570 of the donors reported 276 Gb of sequence data and around 100 million unique TCR beta sequences obtained from 180 million or so T cells. Roughly 300 gigabases of sequencing data and 91 million or so unique TCR sequences made up an early release that covered fewer than 650 HLA-typed donors. Of the roughly 430 genotyped donors, approximately 82% fell in the genetic ancestry cluster associated with self-reported Caucasian donors. The aim of the study was to test whether cataloging public T cell receptors could identify signatures of past pathogen exposure. Using immunosequencing, the study profiled T cell repertoires from around 680 subjects and related those repertoires to cytomegalovirus serostatus. Besides the first cohort of around 700 subjects, a separate validation cohort made up of 120 different subjects was used. The study combined high-throughput TCR immunosequencing, statistical association of individual TCRs with disease status, and machine learning to predict cytomegalovirus infection status. A later analysis re-examined previously published TCR beta repertoires from around 670 donors and added high-resolution HLA genotyping to investigate patterns of TCR occurrence. The later analysis used no new phenotypic data to find candidate immune exposures, relying instead on TCR beta sequences and their occurrence across donors. An earlier analysis of fewer than 700 of the donors applied high-throughput TCR beta sequencing to assess whether each TCR beta V gene segment acted as functional or pseudogenic. Donor age, sex, ethnicity and CMV serostatus were compiled alongside the repertoire data. A later genetic analysis used genome-wide SNP genotypes for about 55% of the 666 donors, treating that subset as a discovery cohort. Every discovery cohort repertoire had been produced on one sequencing platform. HLA typing covered class I and class II loci at four-digit resolution. Typing coverage differed by locus: A, B, C, DRB1 and DQB1 were typed in about 620-630 donors, DQA1 in 522, DPA1 in around 600, and DPB1 in approximately 450. Roughly five DR-DQ haplotypes were handled as single units for association and clustering, since linkage in the cohort was strong. Among some 410 genotyped donors of the cohort, an average of around 240,000 unique TCR beta nucleotide sequences were sequenced per donor, roughly 20% of them non-productive. Results and caveats for the whole study, not just this receptor: The earlier analysis of approximately 590 of the donors excluded 15 to 20 rarely observed V segments, including chromosome 9 orphons, because counts were too low. A cluster of highly shared sequence variants was judged likely to be a technical artifact of the sequencing pipeline. Because some donors lacked HLA typing at each locus, the association tests relied only on the typed subset. In an earlier analysis of 587 of the donors, most TCR beta V segments appeared in productive rearrangements about 87% or about 30% of the time, broadly matching IMGT annotations. The classifier was reported to diagnose cytomegalovirus status with high specificity and sensitivity in both the original cohort and the validation cohort. Linkage disequilibrium might explain the correlated functional status among segregating V segments, but an unknown experimental factor could not be excluded. Assigning TCR associations to individual alleles was difficult when HLA alleles, especially DR and DQ, strongly co-occurred. According to a later analysis, parvovirus B19, influenza, CMV and Epstein-Barr virus appeared linked to several top co-occurrence clusters. Some IMGT-functional V segments, including TRBV6-2 and TRBV6-3, could not be distinguished by the 87-base-pair reads and were therefore excluded. The only immune exposure information available for the cohort was CMV serostatus. While some public TCRs were present in many individuals, most TCR sequences turned up only very rarely across donors. According to a later analysis, most CMV-associated TCR beta chains appeared to be HLA-restricted, and the HLA associations seemed to be driven largely by CMV exposure. Sequencing depth was assumed to be roughly uniform across donors in the presence/absence analyses, though that assumption may not hold. The authors suggested that the approach could potentially be extended to other disease states and immunological phenotypes. In a later analysis, HLA-associated TCR beta chains showed more clonal expansion and lower generation probabilities than non-associated chains that were equally common. A further reported finding was that TCR beta sequences accurately predicted the HLA-A and HLA-B alleles for most subjects in the first cohort. The cohort was sequenced for TCR beta chains only, and without alpha or paired-chain data the features that could be detected were limited. In a later analysis, the rate of TCR association differed among HLA loci, with DRB1 alleles having the most associated TCRs and HLA-C alleles having the fewest. In vitro tests confirmed that three of the cytomegalovirus-associated TCR beta chains recognize cytomegalovirus antigens. In the study, about 150 TCR beta chains were listed as associated with cytomegalovirus. In a later genetic analysis, fewer N-insertions in productive TCRs were reported among donors in an Asian-associated ancestry cluster than the 666-donor mean. A later genetic analysis associated a missense DCLRE1C variant with V-gene and J-gene trimming of TCR beta chains, and an independent cohort replicated the association. At a false discovery rate of 0.05, a later analysis linked some 17,000 TCR beta sequences to specific HLA alleles.

Receptor libraries were prepared by the immunoSEQ multiplex PCR assay. For the multiplex PCR, a mixture combining 60 forward primers for TCR Vbeta segments and 13 reverse primers for TCR Jbeta segments was used. The CDR3 region of rearranged TCR beta genes was amplified from genomic DNA by a multiplex PCR assay. The amplified TCR beta libraries were sequenced on the Illumina HiSeq System as 87-base-pair reads. Regarding the original processing steps: A later analysis counted approximately 74 million unique TCR beta chains across the roughly 700 repertoires, and some 11 million of these chains were shared by at least two donors. Raw reads were error-corrected and collapsed into unique sequences by a nearest-neighbor algorithm in which closely related sequences were merged to remove PCR and sequencing errors. Alignment of CDR3 sequences to IMGT reference sequences was used to assign V, D and J gene segments. For a sequence to be retained, a match of at least six nucleotides was required to both a V gene segment and a J gene segment. Rearrangements were classified as productive when the CDR3 lacked stop codons and remained in frame with V and J, and all other rearrangements were classified as non-productive. Following IMGT convention, CDR3 was defined as the stretch from the second conserved V-encoded cysteine to the conserved J-encoded phenylalanine. In an earlier analysis of more than 550 of the donors, sequences lacking an unambiguous match to a single V gene segment were excluded. In an earlier analysis of some 590 of the donors, a V segment was called functional when productive rearrangements were above 56.7%, and segregating when the standard deviation between donors exceeded 5%. A statistical classification framework was built for diagnosing cytomegalovirus status from the catalog of TCR beta chain sequences. In a later analysis, V and J genes were assigned by comparing TCR nucleotide sequences against IMGT/GENE-DB human TR gene sequences. Using the TCRdist pipeline, a later analysis assigned CDR3 sequences along with most-parsimonious VDJ recombination scenarios. A later analysis defined each TCR beta chain by its CDR3 amino acid sequence plus V-gene family, and excluded reads lacking a unique V-gene family. In a later analysis, 500 to 650 highly shared, low-generation-probability nucleotide sequences were removed to address suspected cross-contamination and a sequencing artifact. For each public chain, a later analysis derived a clonal expansion index from normalized ranks of inferred template counts within each repertoire. Generation probabilities in a later analysis came from a VDJ recombination model fitted to out-of-frame rearrangements, and those results were checked against IGoR. In a later analysis, hypergeometric tests were used to score TCR-TCR, TCR-HLA and TCR-CMV co-occurrence, with a repertoire-size bias correction applied to TCR pairs. A later analysis estimated false discovery rates by permuting HLA or CMV assignments 20 times. In a later analysis, co-occurring TCRs were grouped using DBSCAN, with TCRdist sequence similarity added in when clustering inside HLA-allele-positive subsets. Repertoires with fewer than 30,000 or more than 120,000 public chains were left out of co-occurrence clustering, as were four to six repertoires with anomalous nucleotide sharing. What TCRdb holds here is the immuneACCESS table cut down to in-frame rearrangements. Part of the clones is not present; checked against another copy, under half of the missing clones reflect an unresolved V gene, and the others are unexplained. The V and J calls and clone size were taken over from that table, and D and trimming were inferred from the DNA. Across this sample there are about 130,000 clones, with about 69% seen only once. About 3% of the sample is held by the ten biggest clonotypes.

The cohort comprised around 690 healthy bone marrow donors. At the time of sampling, every cohort member was nominally healthy, though immune exposures that went unrecorded were likely present. The donor was CMV seronegative and belonged to the group of more than 300 seronegative cohort members. Every donor gave a peripheral blood sample, and the peripheral blood mononuclear cells from that sample were used for TCR beta sequencing. Genomic DNA extraction from the blood cell samples was performed with the Qiagen DNeasy Blood Extraction Kit. Recombination connected TRBV11-2 to TRBJ1-2; TRBD1 might be the D gene, on 6 matching bases. This clonotype was obtained from a man in his thirties or forties in good health and CMV-seronegative. The source material was PBMCs. The nucleotide sequence reads TGTGCCAGCAGCTTCTTGGGGGAGGGGGGCAGGGGCTACACCTTC. Its amino acids are CASSFLGEGGRGYTF.